The 28 T cell receptor beta chains given below trace back to one sample, sequenced in a study of blood T cell repertoires in COVID-19. Some clones are missing from TCRdb's copy, which holds only in-frame ones; the method was immunoSEQ multiplex PCR. The repertoire holds 180,000 or so clones, with around 80% as singletons. The specimen was peripheral blood. Receptors originate from an elderly woman with active or convalescent COVID-19.

The chain uses TRBV2 and TRBJ2-2, with D possibly TRBD2 on 5 matching bases. V shed 8 bases and J shed 4 bases, with 17 bases lying between them. In germline, CDR1 is SNHLY, CDR2 FYNNEI. This CDR3 is built from 15 residues. The CDR3 DNA reads as TGTGCCAGCGCGGGTATGGTTACGAGCACCGGGGAGCTGTTTTTT. It is translated as CASAGMVTSTGELFF. Full variable domain (outside the CDR3, taken from reference TRBV2 and TRBJ2-2): EPEVTQTPSHQVTQMGQEVILRCVPISNHLYFYWYRQILGQKVEFLVSFYNNEISEKSEIFDDQFSVERPDGSNFTLKIRSTKLEDSAMYFCASAGMVTSTGELFFGEGSRLTVL.

The chain recombines TRBV28 with TRBJ1-5; no reliable D call. CDR1 is MDHEN and CDR2 is SYDVKM in the germline V gene. The CDR3 has 13 amino acids. V shed 7 bases and J shed 4 bases, with 11 bases lying between them. The CDR3, as DNA: TGTGCCAGCACGCCAGGAATAAATCAGCCCCAGCATTTT. Protein sequence: CASTPGINQPQHF.

The genes are TRBV19 and TRBJ2-6, with 7 bases matching TRBD2. The V and J ends lost 7 bases and 4 bases, in that order; junction bases with no gene match: 10. Germline V lookup: CDR1 LNHDA, CDR2 SQIVND (reference sequence). This CDR3 is 16 amino acids long. The CDR3: CASTGSGAGGANVLTF. In DNA, the CDR3 is TGTGCCAGTACTGGTTCCGGAGCGGGAGGGGCCAACGTCCTGACTTTC.

The V call is TRBV7-2, the J call TRBJ1-6; the D is unclear. The CDR3 spans 15 residues. V was pared by 0 bases and J by 6 bases, with 9 bases between. Germline CDR1 SGHTA, CDR2 FQGNSA. CDR3 in DNA: TGTGCCAGCAGCTTAGCGGTGGGGAGTAATTCACCCCTCCACTTT. As protein: CASSLAVGSNSPLHF.

The chain employs TRBV15 and TRBJ2-7; D may be TRBD1 (5 bases). Trimming left V 5 bases short and J 0 bases short, with 14 bases between. The germline V gene encodes CDR1 LNHNV and CDR2 YYDKDF (reference sequence). This CDR3 has 15 residues. CDR3 sequence reads: CATSRTDRSSYEQYF. CDR3 nucleotides: TGTGCCACCAGCCGAACAGACAGAAGCTCCTACGAGCAGTACTTC.

The CDR3 nucleotides read TGTGCCAGCAGTCCCCGGGACAGACCCTACACCTTC. Protein sequence: CASSPRDRPYTF. The chain combines TRBV28 with TRBJ1-2; the match to TRBD1 covers 7 bases. Germline V gene lookup returns CDR1 MDHEN and CDR2 SYDVKM. This CDR3 has 12 residues. Trimming took 5 bases from V and 10 from J; bases not matched to a gene: 7.

The J gene is TRBJ1-2, the V gene TRBV6-5; 9 nucleotides agree with TRBD1. Trimming cost V 7 bases and J 5 bases; bases outside gene matches: 8. CDR3 length: 14 residues. The germline CDR1 and CDR2 sequences are MNHEY and SVGAGI. This CDR3 reads CASKPGTGIYGYTF. CDR3 bases: TGTGCCAGCAAACCGGGGACAGGGATTTATGGCTACACCTTC.

The chain couples TRBV25-1 to TRBJ1-6; D is undetermined. V was cut by 4 bases and J by 10 bases, with 11 bases left in between. Germline loops: CDR1 MGHDK, CDR2 SYGVNS. The CDR3 is 13 residues long. The chain's CDR3 is CASSGIDISPLHF. CDR3 sequence (DNA): TGTGCCAGCAGTGGCATCGACATCTCACCCCTCCACTTT.

The chain is built from TRBV4-2 and TRBJ2-7; 16 nucleotides match TRBD2. J lost 2 bases, V lost 4 bases, and 11 bases had no gene match. The CDR3 runs 19 residues. Germline loops: CDR1 LGHNA, CDR2 YNFKEQ. The CDR3 spells CASSRPGLAGGQVAYEQYF. CDR3 coding DNA: TGTGCCAGCAGCCGACCGGGACTAGCGGGGGGGCAAGTCGCCTACGAGCAGTACTTC.

The chain employs TRBV9 and TRBJ2-1; 7 positions match TRBD2. The length of the CDR3 is 16 residues. V lost 3 bases and J lost 0; bases outside the gene matches: 6. Germline values: CDR1 SGDLS, CDR2 YYNGEE. CDR3 in amino acids: CASSGPAGPSYNEQFF. In nucleotides, the CDR3 is TGTGCCAGCAGCGGCCCAGCGGGGCCCTCCTACAATGAGCAGTTCTTC.

V gene TRBV7-2 combines with J gene TRBJ2-7; D is possibly TRBD2 (5 bases). In germline, CDR1 is SGHTA, CDR2 FQGNSA. V shed 5 bases and J shed 4 bases, with 27 bases lying between them. The CDR3 covers 18 residues. For the CDR3, the DNA is TGTGCCAGCAGCGAAGACCCGCACGCGGAGGTAACGCTATACGAGCAGTACTTC. It encodes CASSEDPHAEVTLYEQYF.

This clone occurred once. The chain combines TRBV2 with TRBJ2-2; 7 bases agree with TRBD1. CDR3 length equals 13 residues. V lost 2 bases and J lost 6; bases outside the gene matches: 0. Germline V lookup: CDR1 SNHLY, CDR2 FYNNEI. The CDR3 DNA is TGTGCCAGCAGTGAACAGGGGGCCGGGGAGCTGTTTTTT. Protein product: CASSEQGAGELFF.

The chain recombines TRBV9 with TRBJ1-3, with 7 bases lining up with TRBD1. J gave up 4 bases and V 7 bases, and 14 bases lay outside the gene matches. In germline, CDR1 is SGDLS, CDR2 YYNGEE. The CDR3 has 16 residues. For the CDR3, the DNA is TGTGCCAGCGGGGCGAAAGGGACAGTAAGAGGAAACACCATATATTTT. Encoded protein: CASGAKGTVRGNTIYF.

V usage is TRBV28 and J usage is TRBJ1-2; tentative D call: TRBD1 (5 bases). Trimming left V 4 bases short and J 2 bases short, with 11 bases between. Germline lookup yields CDR1 MDHEN and CDR2 SYDVKM. This CDR3 has 14 residues. The CDR3 DNA reads as TGTGCCAGCAGTTCCAGGGTGCCCAACTATGGCTACACCTTC. Translated: CASSSRVPNYGYTF.

The V call is TRBV7-9, the J call TRBJ1-1, with 8 nucleotides matching TRBD1. The V gene's germline CDR1 is SEHNR and CDR2 FQNEAQ (reference sequence). V was clipped by 3 bases and J by 0 bases; unmatched bases: 12. The CDR3 contains 18 residues. Here the CDR3 reads CASSFPLRQGMMNTEAFF. The CDR3 bases are TGTGCCAGCAGCTTCCCACTAAGACAGGGGATGATGAACACTGAAGCTTTCTTT.

V is TRBV18 and J is TRBJ2-2, with D unclear. CDR1 is KGHSH and CDR2 is LQKENI in the germline V gene. This CDR3 has 13 amino acids. V gave up 6 bases and J gave up 1 base, with 6 bases separating them. CDR3 region: CASSRQNTGELFF. CDR3 coding DNA: TGTGCCAGCTCCCGACAGAACACCGGGGAGCTGTTTTTT. Full variable domain (missing parts from reference TRBV18 and TRBJ2-2): NAGVMQNPRHLVRRRGQEARLRCSPMKGHSHVYWYRQLPEEGLKFMVYLQKENIIDESGMPKERFSAEFPKEGPSILRIQQVVRGDSAAYFCASSRQNTGELFFGEGSRLTVL.

V gene TRBV4-1 combines with J gene TRBJ1-1; D unclear. This CDR3 has 15 amino acids. Germline assignment: CDR1 MGHRA and CDR2 YSYEKL. The V end lost 1 base, the J end lost 4 bases, and 13 bases lay between the germline ends. This chain's CDR3 is CASSQVTVKSTEAFF. CDR3 in DNA: TGCGCCAGCAGCCAAGTCACGGTTAAGAGCACTGAAGCTTTCTTT.

The chain combines TRBV28 with TRBJ1-2; no clear D. The CDR3 is 11 residues long. V lost 6 bases and J lost 7, with 9 bases in between. From germline, CDR1 is MDHEN and CDR2 SYDVKM. CDR3 in amino acids: CASSRHGGYTF. The CDR3 DNA reads as TGTGCCAGCAGCCGTCACGGTGGCTACACCTTC.

The genes are TRBV4-1 and TRBJ1-1; 12 nucleotides align to TRBD1. This CDR3 is built from 15 residues. CDR1 is MGHRA and CDR2 is YSYEKL in the germline V gene. After removal of 4 bases from V and 5 bases from J, the junction contained 5 bases not matched to a gene. CDR3 sequence: CASSPGTGGRTEAFF. The CDR3 bases are TGCGCCAGCAGCCCCGGGACAGGGGGCCGAACTGAAGCTTTCTTT.

The chain employs TRBV29-1 and TRBJ2-4, with unresolved D. This CDR3 has 13 amino acids. Trimming shortened V by 0 bases and J by 6 bases, and 9 bases separated the two germline ends. Germline V lookup: CDR1 SQVTM, CDR2 ANQGSEA. The CDR3: CSVEDVYLNIQYF. CDR3 sequence (DNA): TGCAGCGTTGAAGACGTCTACCTAAACATTCAGTACTTC.

The sample holds many counts of this clone. V and J are TRBV6-5 and TRBJ2-7; 7 bases line up with TRBD1. Germline CDR1 and CDR2: MNHEY and SVGAGI. J was trimmed by 3 bases and V by 8 bases; bases with no gene match: 4. CDR3 length: 12 residues. The CDR3 DNA follows: TGTGCCAGCGGGGGACAGCTCTACGAGCAGTACTTC. Translating gives CASGGQLYEQYF.

The V and J genes are TRBV5-5 and TRBJ1-1; D is unresolved. Trimming cost V 1 base and J 0 bases, with 10 bases left between them. In germline, CDR1 is SGHKS, CDR2 YYEKEE (reference sequence). The CDR3 is 15 amino acids. CDR3 nucleotide sequence: TGTGCCAGCAGCTTGCCCGCAGGTTTGAACACTGAAGCTTTCTTT. Translated, it gives CASSLPAGLNTEAFF.

V gene TRBV9 combines with J gene TRBJ2-5; D gene unclear. The CDR3 extends over 14 amino acids. Germline loops: CDR1 SGDLS, CDR2 YYNGEE. Trimming pared 4 bases from V and 1 base from J, leaving 11 bases between. This CDR3 reads CASSPRGSQETQYF. In nucleotides, the CDR3 is TGTGCCAGCAGCCCCCGTGGCAGCCAAGAGACCCAGTACTTC.

This chain joins TRBV28 and TRBJ2-4, with D tentatively TRBD2 (5 bases). The CDR3 sequence is 16 residues long. Trimming took off 7 bases at V and 5 bases at J, with 21 bases between the two ends. Germline V gives CDR1 MDHEN, CDR2 SYDVKM. The chain's CDR3 is CASTERVRWGENIQYF. The DNA for the CDR3 is TGTGCCAGCACCGAGAGGGTCAGGTGGGGTGAAAACATTCAGTACTTC.

The chain couples TRBV10-3 to TRBJ1-3; D remains unclear. Germline V lookup: CDR1 ENHRY, CDR2 SYGVKD. Trimming cost V 0 bases and J 3 bases, with 9 bases left between them. The CDR3 runs 15 residues. The CDR3 sequence: CAISESTAIGNTIYF. CDR3 bases: TGTGCCATCAGTGAGTCTACAGCAATTGGAAACACCATATATTTT.

The chain joins TRBV3-1 (or the pseudogene TRBV3-2) to TRBJ2-1; TRBD2 matches at 8 bases. CDR3 size: 15 residues. The germline CDR1 and CDR2 sequences are LGHDT and YNNKEL (reference sequence). With 5 bases clipped from V and 0 bases from J, the junction kept 3 bases outside the gene matches. CDR3 nucleotides: TGTGCCAGCAGCGGGACTAGAAGCTCCTACAATGAGCAGTTCTTC. It specifies CASSGTRSSYNEQFF.

A remark on this clone: This CDR3 is also generated by other DNA sequences in the sample. V and J are TRBV19 and TRBJ1-1; D remains unclear. CDR3 length: 13 amino acids. Trimming left V 4 bases short and J 0 bases short, with 6 bases between. Germline values: CDR1 LNHDA, CDR2 SQIVND (reference sequence). The CDR3 is CASSTGMNTEAFF. CDR3 nucleotides: TGTGCCAGTAGTACGGGTATGAACACTGAAGCTTTCTTT.

This chain uses TRBV11-2 with TRBJ2-5; tentative D call: TRBD1 (6 bases). V was shortened by 5 bases and J by 4 bases, with 20 bases between the two germline ends. This CDR3 spans 16 amino acids. Germline CDR1 and CDR2: SGHAT and FQNNGV. CDR3 protein: CASSASRFRGPETQYF. The DNA for the CDR3 is TGTGCCAGCAGCGCATCACGTTTCAGGGGCCCAGAGACCCAGTACTTC. Full variable domain (remainder filled in from reference TRBV11-2 and TRBJ2-5): EAGVAQSPRYKIIEKRQSVAFWCNPISGHATLYWYQQILGQGPKLLIQFQNNGVVDDSQLPKDRFSAERLKGVDSTLKIQPAKLEDSAVYLCASSASRFRGPETQYFGPGTRLLVL.